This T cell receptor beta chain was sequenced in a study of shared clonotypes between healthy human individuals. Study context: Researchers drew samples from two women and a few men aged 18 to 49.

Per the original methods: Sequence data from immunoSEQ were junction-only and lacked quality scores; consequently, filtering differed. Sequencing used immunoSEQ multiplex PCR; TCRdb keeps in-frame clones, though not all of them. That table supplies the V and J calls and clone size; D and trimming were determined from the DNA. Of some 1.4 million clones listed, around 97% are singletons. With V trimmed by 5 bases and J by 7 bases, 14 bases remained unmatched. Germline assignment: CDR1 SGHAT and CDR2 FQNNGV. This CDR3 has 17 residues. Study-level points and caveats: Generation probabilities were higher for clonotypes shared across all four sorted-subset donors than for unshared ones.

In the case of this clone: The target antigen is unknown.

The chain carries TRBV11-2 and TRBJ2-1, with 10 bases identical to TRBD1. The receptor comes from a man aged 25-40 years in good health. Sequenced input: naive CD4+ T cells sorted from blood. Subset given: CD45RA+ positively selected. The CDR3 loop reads CASSHAPGQGVGNEQFF. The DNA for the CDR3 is TGTGCCAGCAGCCACGCCCCTGGACAGGGGGTCGGAAATGAGCAGTTCTTC.